This TCR beta chain came from a study of regulatory T cells in long-lasting Graves disease. The time point here: newly diagnosed GD, antithyroid drugs for less than 3 months. PBMC-extracted RNA yielded the TCR library. This clonotype was detected many times. Its target is unknown. Construction of TCR beta libraries relied on iRepertoire HTBI primers and on Arm-PCR targeting CDR3 regions. TCRdb reanalysed the multiplex PCR reads using MiXCR and keeps one entry per CDR3 protein. Among a few hundred thousand distinct CDR3 sequences listed, approximately 12% were seen once. Germline V gene sequence: CDR1 SNHLY, CDR2 FYNNEI. J lost 0 bases, V lost 7 bases, and 4 bases had no gene match. This CDR3 is 14 amino acids long. Study-wide results and limits: Persistent Graves' patients possessed reduced TCR diversity relative to recently diagnosed ones.

The same data also contributed to another study, on T cells in Graves' hyperthyroidism and ophthalmopathy.

The sequence was obtained from a young woman with Graves disease. The chain is built from TRBV2 and TRBJ1-1; 8 bases are shared with TRBD1. The sequences come from peripheral blood mononuclear cells (PBMCs), collected at new diagnosis, from a patient treated with antithyroid drugs. CDR3 sequence (DNA): TGTGCCAGCATGAGGGACAGGATGAACACTGAAGCTTTCTTT. Translation gives CASMRDRMNTEAFF.